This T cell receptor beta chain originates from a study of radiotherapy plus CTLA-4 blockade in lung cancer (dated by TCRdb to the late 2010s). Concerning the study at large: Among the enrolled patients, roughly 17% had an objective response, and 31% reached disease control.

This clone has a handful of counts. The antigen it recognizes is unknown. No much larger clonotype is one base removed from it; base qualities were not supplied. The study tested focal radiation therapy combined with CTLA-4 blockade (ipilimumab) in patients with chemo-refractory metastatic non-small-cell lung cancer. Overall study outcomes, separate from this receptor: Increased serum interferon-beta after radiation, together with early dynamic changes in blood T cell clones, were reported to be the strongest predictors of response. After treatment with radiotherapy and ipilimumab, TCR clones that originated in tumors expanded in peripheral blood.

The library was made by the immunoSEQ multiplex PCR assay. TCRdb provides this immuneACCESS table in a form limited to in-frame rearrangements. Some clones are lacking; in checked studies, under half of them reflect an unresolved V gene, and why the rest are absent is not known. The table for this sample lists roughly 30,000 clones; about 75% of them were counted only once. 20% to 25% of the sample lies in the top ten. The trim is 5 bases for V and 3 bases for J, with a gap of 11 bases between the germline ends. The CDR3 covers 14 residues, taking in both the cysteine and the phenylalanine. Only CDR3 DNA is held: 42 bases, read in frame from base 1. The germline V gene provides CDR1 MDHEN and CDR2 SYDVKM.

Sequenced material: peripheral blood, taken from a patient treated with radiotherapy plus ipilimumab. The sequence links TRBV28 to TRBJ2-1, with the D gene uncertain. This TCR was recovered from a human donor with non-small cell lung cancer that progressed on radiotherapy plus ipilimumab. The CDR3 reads CASSGGVDYNEQFF. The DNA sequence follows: TGTGCCAGCAGTGGCGGAGTCGACTACAATGAGCAGTTCTTC.